This TCR beta chain was recorded in a study of shared clonotypes between healthy human individuals. Trimming shortened V by 7 bases and J by 2 bases, and 17 bases separated the two germline ends. This CDR3 contains 15 residues. Per germline, CDR1 SGHRS and CDR2 YFSETQ. As handled by the study authors: There were no quality scores in the junction-only immunoSEQ sequences, so filtering differed. Some clones are missing from TCRdb's copy, which holds only in-frame ones; the method was immunoSEQ multiplex PCR. Clonal size and the V and J genes are those of that table, whereas D and trimming came from the DNA. This table has approximately 1,500,000 clones, 95% to 97% appearing once.

V usage is TRBV5-1 and J usage is TRBJ2-3, with D perhaps TRBD2 (6 bases). The specimen sequenced was naive CD4+ T cells sorted from blood. The subset here: CD45RA+ positively selected. This TCR was sampled from a man aged 25 to 40 in good health. CDR3 sequence: CASFLGLSFTDTQYF. CDR3 nucleotide sequence: TGCGCCAGCTTTCTGGGACTCTCTTTCACAGATACGCAGTATTTT.